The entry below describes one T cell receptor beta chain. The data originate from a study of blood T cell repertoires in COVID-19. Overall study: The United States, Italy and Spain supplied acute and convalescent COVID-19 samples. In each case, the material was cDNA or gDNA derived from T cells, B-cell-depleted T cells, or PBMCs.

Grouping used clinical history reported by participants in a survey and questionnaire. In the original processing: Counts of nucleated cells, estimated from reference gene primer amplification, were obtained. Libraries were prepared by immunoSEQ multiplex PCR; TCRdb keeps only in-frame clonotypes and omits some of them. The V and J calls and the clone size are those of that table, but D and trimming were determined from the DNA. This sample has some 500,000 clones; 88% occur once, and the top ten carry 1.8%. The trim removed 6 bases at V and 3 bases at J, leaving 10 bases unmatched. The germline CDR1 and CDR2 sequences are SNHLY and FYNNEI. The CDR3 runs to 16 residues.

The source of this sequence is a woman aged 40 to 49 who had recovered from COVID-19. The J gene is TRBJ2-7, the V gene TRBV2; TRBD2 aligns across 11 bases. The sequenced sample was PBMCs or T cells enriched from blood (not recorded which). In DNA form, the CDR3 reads TGTGCCAGCAGCCCGCCCGGACTAGCGGGCAACTACGAGCAGTACTTC. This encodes CASSPPGLAGNYEQYF.